This T cell receptor (beta chain) comes out of a study of T cell repertoires in ileal Crohn's disease (dated by TCRdb to the late 2010s). For the wider study: The median duration of disease was approximately eight years, and at the time of surgery roughly a third of patients were active smokers. Surgery was performed for a complication in all patients, with stricturing disease in approximately 60% and penetrating disease in around 40%. Postoperative therapy was given to about half of the patients, with thiopurines administered to about a dozen patients and anti-TNF agents administered to 15 to 20 patients. TCR repertoire analysis was performed in just over 55 Crohn's disease patients drawn from a prospective multicentre cohort. Running in parallel with the study was a multicentre cohort set up to find predictors of early endoscopic recurrence following ileocolonic resection. A Rutgeerts score above i0 was used to define endoscopic postoperative recurrence. A total of roughly 170 mucosal samples from around 57 patients were sequenced, collected from several sites on the surgical specimen as well as at postoperative endoscopy.

What the study reported, not specific to this receptor: Higher percentages of high-frequency clones at the time of surgery were linked to endoscopic recurrence, and every patient with clonality above 26.8% (18/57) had recurrence. Mucosal CD4 and CD8 T cells were sorted and sequenced only in a subgroup of patients, whose size was not stated. More high-frequency clones were carried by sorted CD8 T cells than by CD4 T cells, suggesting that mucosal expansions were mainly CD8. A significantly higher proportion of clonal expansions was observed in active smokers at surgery than in non-smokers (approximately 28% vs 17%, p=0.02).

For commercial TCRB immunosequencing, five hundred nanograms of biopsy DNA were submitted for each sample. Adaptive Biotechnology amplified CDR3 regions from genomic DNA with a two-step multiplex PCR that controlled for amplification bias. In the first PCR, primers covered every V and J gene segment, and in the second PCR, barcodes and Illumina adapters were added. An Illumina instrument was used to sequence the CDR3 libraries. Per the source publication's procedure: The analysis drew on both the pipelines supplied by the vendor and custom analysis of the raw data in R/Bioconductor running R version 3.3.0. Clonality, which ranges from 0 to 1, was calculated as the inverse of the normalised Shannon entropy across all productive clones. High-frequency clones were defined as the share of the repertoire occupied by the top 100 clones, with only clones passing a 95% confidence test being retained. The Simpson index measured repertoire diversity, and the Morisita-Horn index measured overlap between samples. In its TCRdb copy, this immuneACCESS table keeps in-frame sequences only and misses some clones. Where compared with another copy, unresolved V genes explain less than half of these, and the others have no known cause. V and J calls and clone size are copied from that table; D and trimming were computed from the DNA. Here the sample has around 17,000 clones; roughly two thirds occur a single time. Of the sample, around 5% falls within the top ten clones.

Adults with ileal or ileocolonic Crohn's disease for whom ileocolonic resection was indicated were considered eligible. Before DNA extraction, whole ileal mucosal biopsies were kept frozen at -80 degrees C. Genomic DNA was extracted from frozen whole biopsies with a TRizol-based method and quantified on a NanoDrop 2000 spectrophotometer. The sample holds a few counts of this clone. No antigen is known for it. Base qualities are not recorded, but no much larger clone differs from it by a single base. V and J are trimmed by 4 bases and 3 bases, and the gene matches miss 8 bases of the junction. CDR1 and CDR2, looked up from the germline V gene, are SGDLS and YYNGEE. From the cysteine up to the phenylalanine, the CDR3 has a length of 16 residues. This entry keeps only the CDR3 DNA: 48 bases, framed from base 1.

Rearrangement joined TRBV9 to TRBJ2-1, and 9 junctional nucleotides match TRBD2. The TCR sequence derives from an adult with Crohn's disease. Sequenced: ileal tissue. The CDR3 protein: CASSLLGLAHYNEQFF. In nucleotides, the sequence is TGTGCCAGCAGCCTCCTTGGACTAGCGCACTACAATGAGCAGTTCTTC.